One sample yielded the 18 T cell receptor beta chains listed below, sequenced in a study of radiation and T cells in renal cell carcinoma. Generated by immunoSEQ multiplex PCR, the TCRdb table keeps only in-frame clones and is missing some. Among fewer than 45,000 clones listed, 80% to 85% were seen once. Time point meaning: blood 4 weeks post-SBRT, at nephrectomy. Treatment noted: 15 Gy SBRT to primary tumor, nephrectomy 4 weeks later. This sample comprised blood, obtained from a patient whose treatment included radiotherapy and nephrectomy. These receptors came from a woman in her 70s with renal cell carcinoma.

This clone occurred a few times. The rearrangement links TRBV14 to TRBJ1-6; TRBD1 matches 7 bases. Germline CDR1 SGHDN, CDR2 FVKESK. The CDR3 has 14 residues. The J segment lost 10 bases and the V segment lost 0 bases, leaving 3 bases of the junction unmatched. This CDR3 reads CASSQDTGESPLHF. The CDR3 nucleotides read TGTGCCAGCAGCCAAGATACAGGGGAATCACCCCTCCACTTT.

The CDR3 here is CSVGLAGDDPGELFF. The CDR3 coding sequence is TGCAGCGTTGGACTAGCGGGGGACGATCCCGGGGAGCTGTTTTTT. This sequence joins TRBV29-1 and TRBJ2-2; TRBD2 aligns across 12 bases. Trimming removed 4 bases from V and 6 bases from J; junction bases left unmatched: 6. CDR1 and CDR2 (germline): SQVTM, ANQGSEA. The CDR3 covers 15 residues.

The V call is TRBV6-1, the J call TRBJ1-5, with 10 bases fitting TRBD1. The germline V gene has CDR1 MNHNS and CDR2 SASEGT. This CDR3 is built from 15 residues. V lost 11 bases and J lost 2; bases outside the gene matches: 9. The CDR3 nucleotides read TGTGCCGTACACGCCGGGACAGGGGGCAATCAGCCCCAGCATTTT. Amino acids: CAVHAGTGGNQPQHF.

V and J are TRBV6-5 and TRBJ2-2; 7 nucleotides match TRBD2. V lost 6 bases, J lost 4 bases, and 8 bases stayed unmatched. This CDR3 has 15 residues. Germline CDR1 and CDR2: MNHEY and SVGAGI. This chain's CDR3 is CASRKQAGVTGELFF. The CDR3 DNA reads TGTGCCAGCAGGAAACAGGCGGGAGTCACCGGGGAGCTGTTTTTT.

This chain connects TRBV4-1 to TRBJ2-7; 8 bases line up with TRBD2. This CDR3 has 15 residues. CDR1 is MGHRA, CDR2 YSYEKL, per germline. After removal of 3 bases from V and 2 bases from J, the junction contained 6 bases not matched to a gene. Here the CDR3 DNA reads TGCGCCAGCAGCCACCCAGCGGGAGCTACCTACGAGCAGTACTTC. Translation gives CASSHPAGATYEQYF.

The gene calls are TRBV7-7 and TRBJ2-1; 9 bases are shared with TRBD1. V lost 5 bases and J lost 2; bases outside the gene matches: 4. Germline V CDR1 and CDR2: SSHAT, FNYEAQ (reference sequence). The CDR3 is 15 residues long. Here the CDR3 DNA reads TGTGCCAGCAGCCTGGGACAGGGACCCTACAATGAGCAGTTCTTC. It codes for CASSLGQGPYNEQFF.

The chain has TRBV30 and TRBJ2-7, with D possibly being TRBD2 (5 bases). CDR1 is GTSNPN, CDR2 SVGIG, per germline (reference sequence). Trimming stripped 2 bases from V and 4 bases from J, with 6 bases between. There are 11 residues in the CDR3. CDR3 region: CAWSPGYEQYF. The CDR3 coding sequence is TGTGCCTGGAGTCCGGGATACGAGCAGTACTTC.

V gene TRBV29-1 combines with J gene TRBJ2-3; 8 positions match TRBD1. The length of the CDR3 is 15 residues. Germline trimming cut 6 bases from V and 4 bases from J; bases unmatched to any gene: 12. Germline V gene data show CDR1 as SQVTM and CDR2 as ANQGSEA. In DNA form, the CDR3 reads TGCAGCGTCCGAGTGACAGGGGTTCTTGCAGATACGCAGTATTTT. The encoded protein is CSVRVTGVLADTQYF.

The rearrangement uses TRBV6-6 and TRBJ2-5; 12 bases fit TRBD2. The V gene's germline CDR1 is MNHNY and CDR2 SVGAGI (reference sequence). Germline trimming cut 5 bases from V and 5 bases from J; bases unmatched to any gene: 6. This CDR3 is built from 15 residues. The CDR3 sequence: CASSGRLAGDETQYF. As DNA, the CDR3 is TGTGCCAGCAGTGGAAGACTAGCGGGAGATGAGACCCAGTACTTC.

This chain links TRBV2 with TRBJ2-3, with TRBD1 matching over 9 bases. The CDR3 has 16 amino acids. V shed 7 bases and J 4 bases; nucleotides not matched to a gene: 12. The germline V gene encodes CDR1 SNHLY and CDR2 FYNNEI. The CDR3 reads CASIGLDYRGPDTQYF. In DNA form, the CDR3 reads TGTGCCAGCATAGGACTTGATTACAGGGGGCCAGATACGCAGTATTTT.

In this sample, this clone turned up once. The rearrangement uses TRBV30 and TRBJ1-6; TRBD1 matches 7 bases. The ends lost 3 bases at V and 6 bases at J; junction bases unmatched: 11. The CDR3 contains 16 residues. Per the germline V gene, CDR1 is GTSNPN and CDR2 is SVGIG (reference sequence). The CDR3 DNA follows: TGTGCCTGGAGACGACAGGGCGATTGTAGTAATTCACCCCTCCACTTT. This sequence encodes CAWRRQGDCSNSPLHF.

The chain joins TRBV18 to TRBJ1-2; D gene unclear. Germline CDR1 and CDR2: KGHSH and LQKENI. The V end lost 2 bases, the J end lost 8 bases, and 18 bases lay between the germline ends. The CDR3 is 15 amino acids. The CDR3 region is CASSPTTYGTAGYTF. Here the CDR3 DNA reads TGTGCCAGCTCACCAACAACTTACGGTACCGCCGGCTACACCTTC.

The V and J genes are TRBV6-4 and TRBJ2-3; 9 bases match TRBD2. The CDR3 is 15 residues long. V trimming: 3 bases; J trimming: 4 bases; junction bases outside the gene matches: 5. Germline V gene sequence: CDR1 MRHNA, CDR2 SNTAGT. This CDR3 reads CASSEAGGPPDTQYF. CDR3 DNA sequence: TGTGCCAGCAGTGAGGCGGGAGGGCCGCCAGATACGCAGTATTTT.

This clone was seen a handful of times. The chain employs TRBV6-1 and TRBJ1-2; D is unclear. V lost 1 base and J lost 6, with 12 bases in between. Germline V gene lookup returns CDR1 MNHNS and CDR2 SASEGT. The CDR3 covers 14 residues. CDR3 amino acids: CASSEGAGEDGYTF. Written as DNA, the CDR3 is TGTGCCAGCAGTGAAGGCGCCGGGGAAGATGGCTACACCTTC.

J is TRBJ2-1 and V is TRBV20-1, with no clear D. This CDR3 comprises 11 residues. Germline V gene sequence: CDR1 DFQATT, CDR2 SNEGSKA (reference sequence). V was trimmed by 6 bases and J by 6 bases, leaving 9 bases between them. The CDR3 loop is CSAEKINEQFF. The CDR3 DNA follows: TGCAGTGCGGAGAAAATCAATGAGCAGTTCTTC.

The chain joins TRBV12-5 to TRBJ2-7; TRBD2 matches at 10 bases. Per the germline V gene, CDR1 is LGHNT and CDR2 is FRNRAP. Unmatched junction bases numbered 1, after V lost 2 bases and J lost 0 bases. The CDR3 sequence is 15 residues long. CDR3: CASGLTSGNSYEQYF. DNA for the CDR3: TGTGCTAGTGGTTTGACTAGCGGGAACTCCTACGAGCAGTACTTC. Full variable domain (rest looked up from reference TRBV12-5 and TRBJ2-7): DARVTQTPRHKVTEMGQEVTMRCQPILGHNTVFWYRQTMMQGLELLAYFRNRAPLDDSGMPKDRFSAEMPDATLATLKIQPSEPRDSAVYFCASGLTSGNSYEQYFGPGTRLTVT.

The CDR3 protein is CASSPRTVANTGELFF. CDR3 nucleotide sequence: TGTGCCAGCAGCCCGAGAACGGTAGCTAACACCGGGGAGCTGTTTTTT. The chain is built from TRBV11-1 and TRBJ2-2; D not certain. The CDR3 is 16 residues long. Germline V gene lookup returns CDR1 SGHAT and CDR2 FQDESV (reference sequence). Trimming cost V 5 bases and J 2 bases, with 15 bases left between them.

The rearrangement links TRBV6-1 to TRBJ2-7; D perhaps matches TRBD2 (6 bases). Trimming removed 3 bases from V and 3 bases from J, with 12 bases in between. Looked up from germline, CDR1 is MNHNS and CDR2 is SASEGT. The CDR3 covers 14 residues. The CDR3 spells CASSDVGGNYEQYF. In DNA, the CDR3 is TGTGCCAGCAGTGACGTGGGAGGAAACTACGAGCAGTACTTC.